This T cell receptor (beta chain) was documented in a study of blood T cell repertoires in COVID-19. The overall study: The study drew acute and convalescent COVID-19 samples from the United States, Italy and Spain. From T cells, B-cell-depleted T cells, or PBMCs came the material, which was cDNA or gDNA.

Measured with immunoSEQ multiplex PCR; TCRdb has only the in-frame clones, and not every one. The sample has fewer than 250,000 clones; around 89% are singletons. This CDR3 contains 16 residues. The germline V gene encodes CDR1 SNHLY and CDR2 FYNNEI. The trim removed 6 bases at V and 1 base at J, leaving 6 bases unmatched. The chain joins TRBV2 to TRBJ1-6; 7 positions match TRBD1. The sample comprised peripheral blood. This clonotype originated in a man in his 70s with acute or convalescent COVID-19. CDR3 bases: TGTGCCAGCAGGCAGGACAGGTGGTCCTATAATTCACCCCTCCACTTT. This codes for CASRQDRWSYNSPLHF.